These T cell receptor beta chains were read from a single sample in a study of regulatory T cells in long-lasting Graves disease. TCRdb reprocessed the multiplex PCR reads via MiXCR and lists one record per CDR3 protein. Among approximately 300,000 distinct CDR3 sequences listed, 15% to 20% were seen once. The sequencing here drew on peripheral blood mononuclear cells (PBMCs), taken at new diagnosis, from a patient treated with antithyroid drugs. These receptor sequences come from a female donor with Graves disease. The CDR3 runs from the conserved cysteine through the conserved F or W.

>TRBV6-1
CASSEPGVGRNSPLHF
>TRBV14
CASSQGLGINTDTQYF
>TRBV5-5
CASSLRQDDGYTF
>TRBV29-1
CSVVGSYEQYF
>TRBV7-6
CASSSLAVGETQYF
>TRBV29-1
CSVDTDTQYF
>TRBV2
CASSQDMGQFDGYTF
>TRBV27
CASSLRQAEAFF
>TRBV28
CASSPLRLLYGYTF
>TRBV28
CASTNSGEINEQFF
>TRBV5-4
CASSRIAGISYEQYF
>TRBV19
CASGHRDYRYGYTF
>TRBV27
CASSSTSGRGETQFF
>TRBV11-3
CASSLEGGSWRDEQFF
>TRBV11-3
CASSFGLAGGRGGYEQYF
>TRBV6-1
CASSDPSGQLTYEQYF
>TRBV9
CASSSTGQLLGYTF
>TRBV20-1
CSARAPLAAQRTINTQYF
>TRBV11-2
CASSPGRRFVYNEQFF
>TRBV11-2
CASSLTGGENNEQFF
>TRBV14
CASGGTGFDQETQYF
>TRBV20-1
CSAPTGTGGIAKNIQYF
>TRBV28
CASNGSGPGGSGTDTQYF
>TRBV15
CATSRERLQMNTEAFF